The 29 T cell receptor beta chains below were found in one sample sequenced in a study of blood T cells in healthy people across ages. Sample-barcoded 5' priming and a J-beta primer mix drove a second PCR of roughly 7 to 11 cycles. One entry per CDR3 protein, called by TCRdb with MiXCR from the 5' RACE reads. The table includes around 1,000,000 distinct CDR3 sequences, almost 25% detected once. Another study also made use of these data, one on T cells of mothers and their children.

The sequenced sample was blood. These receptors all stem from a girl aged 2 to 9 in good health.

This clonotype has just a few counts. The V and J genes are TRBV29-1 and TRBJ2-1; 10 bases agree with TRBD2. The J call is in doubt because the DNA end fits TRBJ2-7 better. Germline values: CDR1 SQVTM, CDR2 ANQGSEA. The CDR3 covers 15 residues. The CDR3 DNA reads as TGCAGCGTCGCTGGGGGCCTAGCGGGAGTTGGCGAGCAGTACTTC. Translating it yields CSVAGGLAGVGEQYF.

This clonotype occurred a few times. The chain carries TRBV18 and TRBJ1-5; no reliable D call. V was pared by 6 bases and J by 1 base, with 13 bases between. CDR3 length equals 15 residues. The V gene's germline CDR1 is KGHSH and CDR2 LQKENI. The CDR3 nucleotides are TGTGCCAGCTCTCGAGCCCGAGACAGCAATCAGCCCCAGCATTTT. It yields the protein CASSRARDSNQPQHF.

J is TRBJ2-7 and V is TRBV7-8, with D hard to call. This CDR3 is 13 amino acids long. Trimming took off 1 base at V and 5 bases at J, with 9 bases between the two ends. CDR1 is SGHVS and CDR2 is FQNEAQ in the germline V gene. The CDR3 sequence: CASSLGPLDEQYF. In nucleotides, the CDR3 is TGTGCCAGCAGCTTAGGACCGCTCGACGAGCAGTACTTC.

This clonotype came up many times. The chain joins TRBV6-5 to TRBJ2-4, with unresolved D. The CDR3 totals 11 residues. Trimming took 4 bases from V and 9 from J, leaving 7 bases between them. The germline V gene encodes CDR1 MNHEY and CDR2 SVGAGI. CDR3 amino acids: CASSSQGIQYF. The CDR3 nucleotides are TGTGCCAGCAGTTCCCAAGGCATTCAGTACTTC.

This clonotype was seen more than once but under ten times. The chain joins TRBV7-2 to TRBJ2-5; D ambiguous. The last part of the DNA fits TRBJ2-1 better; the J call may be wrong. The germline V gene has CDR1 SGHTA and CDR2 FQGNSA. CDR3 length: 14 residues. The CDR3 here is CASSKTDQRNEQFF. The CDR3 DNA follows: TGTGCCAGCAGCAAAACGGACCAACGCAATGAGCAGTTCTTC.

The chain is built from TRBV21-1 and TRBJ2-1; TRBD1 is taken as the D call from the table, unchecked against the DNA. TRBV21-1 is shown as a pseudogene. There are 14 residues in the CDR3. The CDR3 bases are TGTGCCAGCAGCAATCCCCCTCGTGGGAATGAGCAGTTCTTC. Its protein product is CASSNPPRGNEQFF.

The CDR3 DNA sequence: TGTGCCAGCAGCTTAGGAGACAGGCTTGCCTATGGCTACACCTTC. Amino acids: CASSLGDRLAYGYTF. This chain links TRBV7-2 with TRBJ1-2; a possible D gene is TRBD1 (6 bases). The CDR3 totals 15 residues. The germline CDR1 and CDR2 sequences are SGHTA and FQGNSA. V gave up 1 base and J gave up 4 bases, with 13 bases separating them. The entire variable domain, with the rest obtained from reference TRBV7-2 and TRBJ1-2, is as follows: GAGVSQSPSNKVTEKGKDVELRCDPISGHTALYWYRQSLGQGLEFLIYFQGNSAPDKSGLPSDRFSAERTGGSVSTLTIQRTQQEDSAVYLCASSLGDRLAYGYTFGSGTRLTVV.

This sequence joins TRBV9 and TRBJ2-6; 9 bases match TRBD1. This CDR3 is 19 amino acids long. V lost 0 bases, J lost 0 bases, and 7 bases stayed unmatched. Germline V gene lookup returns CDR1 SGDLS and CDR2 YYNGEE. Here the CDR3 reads CASSVGGRDRDSGANVLTF. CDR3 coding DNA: TGTGCCAGCAGCGTAGGAGGACGGGACAGGGACTCTGGGGCCAACGTCCTGACTTTC.

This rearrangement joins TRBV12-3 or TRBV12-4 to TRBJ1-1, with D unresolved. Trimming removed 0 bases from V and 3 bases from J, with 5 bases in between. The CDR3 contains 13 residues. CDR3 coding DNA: TGTGCCAGCAGTTTAGCCGACTACACTGAAGCTTTCTTT. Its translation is CASSLADYTEAFF.

CDR3 loop: CASSWTSSYEQYF. CDR3 in DNA: TGTGCCAGCAGTTGGACATCCTCTTACGAGCAGTACTTC. The V and J genes are TRBV5-5 and TRBJ2-7, with D perhaps TRBD1 (5 bases). The V end was cut by 5 bases, the J end by 4 bases, with 13 bases between. CDR1 is SGHKS and CDR2 is YYEKEE in the germline V gene (reference sequence). This CDR3 has 13 residues.

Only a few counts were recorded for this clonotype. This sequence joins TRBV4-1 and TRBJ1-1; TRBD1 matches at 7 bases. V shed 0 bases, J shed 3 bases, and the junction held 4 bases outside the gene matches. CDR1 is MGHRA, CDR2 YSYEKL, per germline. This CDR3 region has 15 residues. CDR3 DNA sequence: TGCGCCAGCAGCCAAGAAGGGGGCGCGGACACTGAAGCTTTCTTT. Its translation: CASSQEGGADTEAFF.

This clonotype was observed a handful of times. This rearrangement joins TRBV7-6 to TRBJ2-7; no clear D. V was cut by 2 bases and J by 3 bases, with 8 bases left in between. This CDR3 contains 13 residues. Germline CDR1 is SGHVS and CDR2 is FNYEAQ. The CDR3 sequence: CASSLTNDYEQYF. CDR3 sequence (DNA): TGTGCCAGCAGCTTAACGAATGACTACGAGCAGTACTTC.

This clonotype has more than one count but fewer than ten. The CDR3 here is CASSPVVRTSHNEQFF. Here the CDR3 DNA reads TGTGCCAGCAGTCCCGTCGTACGGACCAGCCACAATGAGCAGTTCTTC. The chain joins TRBV12-3 or TRBV12-4 to TRBJ2-1; D is undetermined. With 5 bases removed from V and 5 bases from J, the gap between germline ends came to 19 bases. CDR3 length: 16 residues.

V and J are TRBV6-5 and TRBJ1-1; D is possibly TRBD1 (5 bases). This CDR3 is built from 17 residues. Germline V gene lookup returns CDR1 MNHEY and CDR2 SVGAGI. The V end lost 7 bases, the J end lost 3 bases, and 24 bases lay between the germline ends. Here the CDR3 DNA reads TGTGCCAGCACTTCAGGCTGGCTTGGGGCGCGGGACACTGAAGCTTTCTTT. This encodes CASTSGWLGARDTEAFF.

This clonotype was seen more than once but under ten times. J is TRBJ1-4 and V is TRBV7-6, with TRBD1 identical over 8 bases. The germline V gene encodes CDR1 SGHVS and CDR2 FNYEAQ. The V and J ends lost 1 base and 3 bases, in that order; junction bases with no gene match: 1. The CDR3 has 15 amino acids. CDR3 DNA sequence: TGTGCCAGCAGCTTAGGGACAGGGTCTAATGAAAAACTGTTTTTT. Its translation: CASSLGTGSNEKLFF.

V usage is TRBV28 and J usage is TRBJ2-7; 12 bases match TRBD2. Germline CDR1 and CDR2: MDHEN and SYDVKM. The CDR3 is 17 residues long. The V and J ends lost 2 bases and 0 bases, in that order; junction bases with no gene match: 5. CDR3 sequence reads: CASSLALAGGSSYEQYF. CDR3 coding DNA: TGTGCCAGCAGTTTAGCCCTAGCGGGAGGGAGCTCCTACGAGCAGTACTTC.

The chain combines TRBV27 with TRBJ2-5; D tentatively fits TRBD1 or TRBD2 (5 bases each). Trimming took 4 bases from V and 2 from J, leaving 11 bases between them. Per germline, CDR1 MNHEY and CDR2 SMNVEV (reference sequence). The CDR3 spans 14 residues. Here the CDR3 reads CASSWDPAQETQYF. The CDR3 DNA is TGTGCCAGCAGTTGGGACCCTGCACAAGAGACCCAGTACTTC.

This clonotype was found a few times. In nucleotides, the CDR3 is TGTGCCAGCAGTTTACCTTGGGGGGACTCGAACTATGGCTACACCTTC. Translated: CASSLPWGDSNYGYTF. The chain links TRBV12-3 or TRBV12-4 to TRBJ1-2; weak D call: TRBD1 (5 bases). The V and J ends lost 2 bases and 2 bases respectively, with 15 bases between them. This CDR3 has 16 amino acids.

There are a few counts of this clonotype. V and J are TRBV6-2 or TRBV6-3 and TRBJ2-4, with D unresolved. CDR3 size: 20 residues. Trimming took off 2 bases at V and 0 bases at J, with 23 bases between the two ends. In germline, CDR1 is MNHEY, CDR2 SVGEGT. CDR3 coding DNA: TGTGCCAGCAGTTACGCCCCCGGTCCTCTAAGCCTAATAGCCAAAAACATTCAGTACTTC. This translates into CASSYAPGPLSLIAKNIQYF.

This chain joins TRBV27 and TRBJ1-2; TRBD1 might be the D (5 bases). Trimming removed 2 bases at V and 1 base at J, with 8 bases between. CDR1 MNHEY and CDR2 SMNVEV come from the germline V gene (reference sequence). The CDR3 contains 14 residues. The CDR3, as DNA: TGTGCCAGCAGTTTAGACAGCTATAACTATGGCTACACCTTC. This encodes CASSLDSYNYGYTF.

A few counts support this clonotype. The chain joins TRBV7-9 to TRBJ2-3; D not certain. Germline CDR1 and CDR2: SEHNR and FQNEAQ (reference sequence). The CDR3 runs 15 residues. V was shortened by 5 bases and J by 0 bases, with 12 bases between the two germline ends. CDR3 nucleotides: TGTGCCAGCAGCCGCGGCTGGGATAGCACAGATACGCAGTATTTT. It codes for CASSRGWDSTDTQYF. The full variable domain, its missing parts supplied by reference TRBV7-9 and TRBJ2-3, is DTGVSQNPRHKITKRGQNVTFRCDPISEHNRLYWYRQTLGQGPEFLTYFQNEAQLEKSRLLSDRFSAERPKGSFSTLEIQRTEQGDSAMYLCASSRGWDSTDTQYFGPGTRLTVL.

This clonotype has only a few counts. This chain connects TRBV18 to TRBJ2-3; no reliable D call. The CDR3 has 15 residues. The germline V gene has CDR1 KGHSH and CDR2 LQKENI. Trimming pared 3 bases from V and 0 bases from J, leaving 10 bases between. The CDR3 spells CASSPVWGSTDTQYF. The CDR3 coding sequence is TGTGCCAGCTCACCGGTTTGGGGAAGCACAGATACGCAGTATTTT.

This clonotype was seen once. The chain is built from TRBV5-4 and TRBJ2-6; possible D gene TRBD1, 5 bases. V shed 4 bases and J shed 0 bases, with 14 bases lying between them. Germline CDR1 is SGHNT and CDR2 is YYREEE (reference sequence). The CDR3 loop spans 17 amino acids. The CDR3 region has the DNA TGTGCCAGCAGCCCCCAGGGCGCTAGCTCTGGGGCCAACGTCCTGACTTTC. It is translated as CASSPQGASSGANVLTF.

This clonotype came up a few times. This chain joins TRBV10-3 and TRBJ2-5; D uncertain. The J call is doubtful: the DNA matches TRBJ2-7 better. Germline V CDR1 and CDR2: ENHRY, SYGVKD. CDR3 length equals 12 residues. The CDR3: CAISEAVVEQYF. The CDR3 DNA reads TGTGCCATCAGTGAGGCGGTTGTCGAGCAGTACTTC.

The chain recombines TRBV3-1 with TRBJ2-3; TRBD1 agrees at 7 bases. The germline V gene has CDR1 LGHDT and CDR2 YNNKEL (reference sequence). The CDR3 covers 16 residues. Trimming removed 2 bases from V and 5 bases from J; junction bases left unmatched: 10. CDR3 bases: TGTGCCAGCAGCCAACGGTCGACAGGGCGAGGAGATACGCAGTATTTT. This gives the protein CASSQRSTGRGDTQYF.

The CDR3: CAAPGDHSYNSPLHF. In DNA form, the CDR3 reads TGTGCCGCCCCGGGGGACCACTCCTATAATTCACCCCTCCACTTT. The chain joins TRBV27 to TRBJ1-6, with D possibly matching TRBD1 (5 bases). Trimming removed 11 bases from V and 0 bases from J, with 14 bases in between. The CDR3 extends over 15 amino acids. Germline V gene sequence: CDR1 MNHEY, CDR2 SMNVEV (reference sequence).

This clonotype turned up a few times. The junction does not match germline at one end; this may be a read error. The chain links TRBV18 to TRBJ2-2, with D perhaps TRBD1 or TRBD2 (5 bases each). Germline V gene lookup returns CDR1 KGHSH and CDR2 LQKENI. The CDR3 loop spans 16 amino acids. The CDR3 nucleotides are TGTGCCGGCTCCCTCCGGGACCTCAACAAATACGGGGAGCTGTTTTTT. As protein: CAGSLRDLNKYGELFF.

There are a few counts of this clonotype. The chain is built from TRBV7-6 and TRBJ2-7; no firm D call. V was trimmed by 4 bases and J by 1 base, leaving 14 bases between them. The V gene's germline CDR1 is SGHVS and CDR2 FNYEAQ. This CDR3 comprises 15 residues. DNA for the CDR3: TGTGCCAGCAGCTCGACCCTCGGCTCTTCCTACGAGCAGTACTTC. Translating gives CASSSTLGSSYEQYF.

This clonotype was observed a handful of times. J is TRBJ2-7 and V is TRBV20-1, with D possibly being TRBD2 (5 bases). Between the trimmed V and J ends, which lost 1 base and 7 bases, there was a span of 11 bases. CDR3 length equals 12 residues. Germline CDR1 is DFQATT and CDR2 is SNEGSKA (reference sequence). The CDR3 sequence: CSARVAGGEQYF. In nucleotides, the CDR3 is TGCAGTGCTAGAGTGGCTGGCGGGGAGCAGTACTTC.